This T cell receptor (beta chain) came from a study of response to subunit inactivated influenza vaccine. The study, taken as a whole, reports: Few additional T cells are recruited per seasonal influenza vaccination, authors suggested.

TCRdb re-derived calls from the RT-PCR reads in MiXCR, one entry per CDR3 protein. The sample holds some 640,000 distinct CDR3 sequences, 14% seen once. The table lists this clonotype with a few counts. Its antigen is not known. J gave up 8 bases and V 4 bases, and 7 bases lay outside the gene matches. CDR1 and CDR2 (germline): LGHNA, YNFKEQ. The CDR3 spans 14 residues. The chain links TRBV4-2 to TRBJ1-4; 7 positions agree with TRBD1. This clonotype originated in a man in his fifties or sixties who received an inactivated influenza vaccine. Material: PBMCs from blood, obtained roughly 2 weeks before vaccination. The CDR3 coding sequence is TGTGCCAGCAGCCCCGGGGACAGCAGGGAAAAACTGTTTTTT. Translation: CASSPGDSREKLFF.